This T cell receptor beta chain derives from a study of CD8 T cells in ankylosing spondylitis. This clonotype was seen many times. Germline assignment: CDR1 MDHEN and CDR2 SYDVKM. Trimming removed 5 bases from V and 7 bases from J, with 17 bases in between. CDR3 size: 14 residues. One entry per CDR3 protein, called by TCRdb with MiXCR from the 5' RACE reads. The table has some 140,000 distinct CDR3 sequences, roughly 8% seen once. The sequenced sample consisted of synovial fluid, either unsorted or a sorted T cell fraction (not recorded which). The V and J genes are TRBV28 and TRBJ1-2; no definite D call. The TCR comes from a male donor with ankylosing spondylitis. The chain's CDR3 is CASSPTLSPPGYTF. The CDR3 DNA reads as TGTGCCAGCAGTCCGACTCTCTCCCCCCCTGGCTACACCTTC.